These 9 T cell receptor beta chains originate from one sample sequenced in a study of post-analysis software for immune sequencing data. Study results and limitations: Four or five TRBV segments, TRBV5-6, TRBV5-1 and TRBV20-1 among them, were found more frequent in patients than controls.

TCR beta cDNA libraries included unique molecular identifiers. One entry per CDR3 protein, called by TCRdb with MiXCR from the PCR reads. Of about 770,000 distinct CDR3 sequences detected, 35% to 55% appear once; the ten largest clones hold approximately 4.4%. The antigens these receptors bind are not known. The source material was blood. Every receptor here comes from a girl between 10 and 17 years old with multiple sclerosis.

This chain connects TRBV5-1 to TRBJ2-7; 11 nucleotides agree with TRBD2. CDR3 length equals 16 residues. The germline V gene has CDR1 SGHRS and CDR2 YFSETQ. With 0 bases clipped from V and 5 bases from J, the junction kept 7 bases outside the gene matches. CDR3 bases: TGCGCCAGCAGCTTGGCCGCACTAGCGGGAGCAGACGAGCAGTACTTC. Translation gives CASSLAALAGADEQYF.

J is TRBJ1-1 and V is TRBV7-2; 7 nucleotides agree with TRBD1. CDR3 size: 17 residues. Germline trimming cut 1 base from V and 4 bases from J; bases unmatched to any gene: 12. Germline values: CDR1 SGHTA, CDR2 FQGNSA. The CDR3: CASSLVRQGIGGTEAFF. The DNA of the CDR3 is TGTGCCAGCAGCTTAGTGAGACAGGGAATTGGTGGCACTGAAGCTTTCTTT. The full variable domain, rest sourced from reference TRBV7-2 and TRBJ1-1, is GAGVSQSPSNKVTEKGKDVELRCDPISGHTALYWYRQSLGQGLEFLIYFQGNSAPDKSGLPSDRFSAERTGGSVSTLTIQRTQQEDSAVYLCASSLVRQGIGGTEAFFGQGTRLTVV.

The genes are TRBV6-5 and TRBJ1-2; D is uncertain. CDR3 length equals 12 residues. Trimming removed 8 bases from V and 7 bases from J, with 14 bases in between. Germline V gives CDR1 MNHEY, CDR2 SVGAGI. DNA for the CDR3: TGTGCCAGCGGTAGGAGTAGTGGTGGCTACACCTTC. Amino acid sequence: CASGRSSGGYTF.

This sequence joins TRBV10-3 and TRBJ1-1; D call uncertain. V was clipped by 2 bases and J by 3 bases, with 1 base between them. The CDR3 has 11 residues. Germline values: CDR1 ENHRY, CDR2 SYGVKD. CDR3 sequence (DNA): TGTGCCATCAGTGAGGACACTGAAGCTTTCTTT. Its translation is CAISEDTEAFF.

This rearrangement joins TRBV20-1 to TRBJ1-2; the D is unclear. This CDR3 region has 11 residues. The V end was cut by 6 bases, the J end by 6 bases, with 11 bases between. Germline-derived CDR1 and CDR2 are DFQATT and SNEGSKA (reference sequence). CDR3 region: CSADRADGYTF. The CDR3 DNA is TGCAGTGCGGATCGGGCGGATGGCTACACCTTC.

The J gene is TRBJ2-5, the V gene TRBV4-3; D call uncertain. The J call is doubtful: the DNA matches TRBJ2-7 better. CDR3 length: 13 amino acids. CDR1 is LGHNA, CDR2 YSLEER, per germline. This chain's CDR3 is CASSQEWGSEQYF. CDR3 nucleotides: TGCGCCAGCAGCCAAGAGTGGGGTAGCGAGCAGTACTTC.

The chain carries TRBV14 and TRBJ2-1, with 8 bases that match TRBD1. The CDR3 contains 12 residues. J was trimmed by 7 bases and V by 6 bases; bases with no gene match: 2. CDR1 and CDR2 from the germline V gene are SGHDN and FVKESK. CDR3 bases: TGTGCCAGCAGACGACAGGGGAATGAGCAGTTCTTC. It yields the protein CASRRQGNEQFF.

This clonotype has more than one count but fewer than ten. This chain links TRBV7-2 with TRBJ2-5, with D possibly TRBD1 on 5 matching bases. CDR3 length: 17 amino acids. Trimming cost V 2 bases and J 3 bases, with 19 bases left between them. Germline V gene data show CDR1 as SGHTA and CDR2 as FQGNSA. The CDR3 loop is CASSLIAGLILKETQYF. CDR3 bases: TGTGCCAGCAGCTTAATCGCAGGGTTAATTCTCAAAGAGACCCAGTACTTC. The full variable domain, rest sourced from reference TRBV7-2 and TRBJ2-5, is GAGVSQSPSNKVTEKGKDVELRCDPISGHTALYWYRQSLGQGLEFLIYFQGNSAPDKSGLPSDRFSAERTGGSVSTLTIQRTQQEDSAVYLCASSLIAGLILKETQYFGPGTRLLVL.

The chain links TRBV3-1 to TRBJ1-4; 10 bases map to TRBD1. The V segment lost 6 bases and the J segment 3 bases; nucleotides outside the gene matches: 13. This CDR3 region has 18 residues. In germline, CDR1 is LGHDT, CDR2 YNNKEL (reference sequence). The CDR3 DNA is TGTGCCAGCAGTCACGTCCCGGGACAGGGGCAACCTAATGAAAAACTGTTTTTT. Translation: CASSHVPGQGQPNEKLFF.